This T cell receptor (beta chain) was profiled in a study of blood T cell repertoires in COVID-19 (dated by TCRdb to the early 2020s). Study-wide context: Collaborator samples came from the United States, Italy and Spain and covered acute and convalescent phases of COVID-19. The material from the prospective study consisted of cDNA or gDNA derived from T cells, B-cell-depleted T cells, or PBMCs. A de-identified subject ID, COVID-19 status, age in years and sex were almost always included in the sample metadata. The repertoires were released in a freely available public database intended as a resource for research on the immune response to SARS-CoV-2. HLA class I and class II types, where available, came from metadata supplied by the sample provider rather than from assay-based typing. The samples were drawn from two sources: the first 160 participants of the ongoing ImmuneRACE study, and 1,200 or so subjects contributed by 6 global collaborators. Subjects who had been exposed to COVID-19, were actively infected with it, or had recovered from it provided the deeply sampled blood TCRbeta repertoires that made up the dataset. Beyond this particular receptor, the publication reports: Clinical and demographic metadata were provided uncurated, with the amount varying by source and participant.

The immunoSEQ Assay, a bias-controlled multiplex PCR, was used to amplify TCRbeta CDR3 regions from genomic DNA. From the authors' description of their analysis: Within the assay, amplification of reference gene primers was used to estimate how many nucleated cells each sample contained. To quantify the absolute abundance of each unique TCRbeta CDR3 rearrangement, sequence reads were collapsed and filtered. For each sample, productive Simpson clonality was calculated as the square root of Simpson's diversity index across productive rearrangements. The source is immuneACCESS, and TCRdb retained only in-frame sequences with V and J called. Part of the clones is not carried over; for the studies checked, unresolved V genes explain less than half of this, and the remainder is unexplained. V, J and clone size were drawn from that table, and D and trimming were deduced from the DNA. A total of some 83,000 clones appear in this sample, approximately 89% of them only once. Of the sample, under 0.6% is held by the ten largest clones.

Collaborating institutions collected whole blood in K2EDTA tubes following their own protocols. For TCRbeta analysis, collaborators shipped samples in one of three forms: frozen whole blood, isolated PBMCs, or DNA extracted from either of those sample types. CDR1 MNHNS and CDR2 SASEGT are derived from the germline V gene. The cysteine opens and the phenylalanine closes a CDR3 of 15 amino acids. Only CDR3 DNA remains: 45 bases, in frame from the first base. On this clone: Its antigen has not been determined. An end of the junction differs from the germline gene, which may be a read error.

The chain links TRBV6-1 with TRBJ2-1; 13 nucleotides in the junction match TRBD2. The sample was peripheral blood. The TCR comes from a man aged 55-75 years with acute or convalescent COVID-19. The nucleotides are TGTGCCAGCAGGGAAGGACTAGCGGGGGTCAGTGAGCAGTTCTTC. Translated, it gives CASREGLAGVSEQFF.